This T cell receptor (beta chain) stems from a study of early T cells in non-severe SARS-CoV-2 infection. General study findings and limits: Matching with VDJdb favored anti-spike CD8 responses (missing private and CD4 specificities).

V lost 1 base and J 6 bases, leaving 6 bases between the germline ends. Germline V gene lookup returns CDR1 SGHVS and CDR2 FQNEAQ. The CDR3 has 13 amino acids. Comment on this clonotype: Its antigen is not identified.

Researchers attached unique molecular identifiers to individual cDNA molecules. TCRdb analysed the 5' RACE reads with MiXCR anew, one entry per CDR3 protein. The sample lists 100,000 to 150,000 distinct CDR3 sequences; about 15% were seen once. The sequencing input was whole blood. The sequence came from an adult who was a healthcare worker with PCR-confirmed SARS-CoV-2 infection or an uninfected control (not recorded which). This sequence joins TRBV7-8 and TRBJ2-2; D ambiguous. Here the CDR3 DNA reads TGTGCCAGCAGCTTAGTGCGCCCCGGGGAGCTGTTTTTT. Its protein product is CASSLVRPGELFF.